This T cell receptor beta chain was retrieved from a study of shared clonotypes between healthy human individuals. Whole-study context: Per donor, CD8 memory used one plate, CD8 naive used two, CD4 memory used three and CD4 naive used three. General study results and limits: Among non-shared clonotypes, generation probabilities were lower than among those shared by all four donors.

The investigators split CD4+ cells into a CD45RA+ naive subset and a CD45RA-negative memory subset. This CDR3 is built from 13 residues. The germline CDR1 and CDR2 sequences are SGHTA and FQGNSA. V shed 5 bases and J shed 2 bases, with 8 bases lying between them. This clone was recorded only once. Its antigen remains unknown. Profiling relied on immunoSEQ multiplex PCR, and the TCRdb table lists in-frame clones only, not all of them. The repertoire holds about a million clones, with about 76% as singletons. The sequenced sample consisted of memory CD4+ T cells sorted from blood. As for subset: CD45RA-negative fraction. The sequence was collected from a man between 18 and 35 years old in good health. The chain employs TRBV7-2 and TRBJ2-3; D is uncertain. CDR3: CASSPDHTDTQYF. CDR3 sequence (DNA): TGTGCCAGCAGCCCGGACCACACAGATACGCAGTATTTT.